This T cell receptor (beta chain) was recovered during a study of cytotoxic CD8 clonotypes in ibrutinib-treated CLL. Across the whole study: Partial responses numbered approximately 24 and complete responses 2; after a median approximately 70 months, around 14 stayed remitted and roughly twelve progressed. Study-wide findings and caveats: Patients had baseline clonality above age-matched healthy donors, and this clonality moved with circulating CD8+ T-cell counts.

V shed 5 bases and J shed 1 base, with 6 bases lying between them. Germline CDR1 reads SGHDN; CDR2 reads FVKESK. This CDR3 has 13 amino acids. A word on this clone: Its antigen is not identified.

Sequencing was performed with immunoSEQ multiplex PCR; in TCRdb, only in-frame clones are kept and a portion is missing. The sample carries hundreds of thousands of clones, under 70% recorded once. The sample was PBMCs, taken after 36 months of ibrutinib treatment. The chain combines TRBV14 with TRBJ2-1; D gene unclear. The sequence derives from a human donor with chronic lymphocytic leukemia. As DNA, the CDR3 is TGTGCCAGCAGCGGCGGATCCTACAATGAGCAGTTCTTC. The encoded protein is CASSGGSYNEQFF. Complete variable domain (other parts from reference TRBV14 and TRBJ2-1): EAGVTQFPSHSVIEKGQTVTLRCDPISGHDNLYWYRRVMGKEIKFLLHFVKESKQDESGMPNNRFLAERTGGTYSTLKVQPAELEDSGVYFCASSGGSYNEQFFGPGTRLTVL.